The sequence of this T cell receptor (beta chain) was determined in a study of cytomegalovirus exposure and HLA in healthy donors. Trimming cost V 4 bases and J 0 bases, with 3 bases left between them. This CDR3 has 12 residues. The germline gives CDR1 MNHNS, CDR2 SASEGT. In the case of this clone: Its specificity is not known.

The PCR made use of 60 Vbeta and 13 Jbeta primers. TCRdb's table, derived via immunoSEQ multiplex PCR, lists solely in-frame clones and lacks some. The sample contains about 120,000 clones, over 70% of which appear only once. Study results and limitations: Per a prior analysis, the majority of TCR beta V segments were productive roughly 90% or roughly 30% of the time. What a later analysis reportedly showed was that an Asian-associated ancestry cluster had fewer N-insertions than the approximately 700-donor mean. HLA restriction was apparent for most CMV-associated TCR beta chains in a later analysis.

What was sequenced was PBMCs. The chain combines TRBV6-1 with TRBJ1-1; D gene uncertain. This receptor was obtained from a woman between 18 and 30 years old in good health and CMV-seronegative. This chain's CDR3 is CASSAVNTEAFF. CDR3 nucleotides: TGTGCCAGCAGTGCGGTGAACACTGAAGCTTTCTTT.